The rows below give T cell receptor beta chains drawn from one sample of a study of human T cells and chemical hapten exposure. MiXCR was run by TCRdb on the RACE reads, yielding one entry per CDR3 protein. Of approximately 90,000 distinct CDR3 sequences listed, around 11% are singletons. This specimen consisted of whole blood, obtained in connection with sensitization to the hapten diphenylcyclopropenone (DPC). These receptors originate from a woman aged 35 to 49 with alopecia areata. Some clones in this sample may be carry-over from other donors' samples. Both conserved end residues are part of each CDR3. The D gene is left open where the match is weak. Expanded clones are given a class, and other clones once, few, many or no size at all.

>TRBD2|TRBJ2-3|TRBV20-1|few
TGCAGTGCTCCCCAAGCGGGAGGGTCGGCAGATACGCAGTATTTT
CSAPQAGGSADTQYF
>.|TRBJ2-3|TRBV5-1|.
TGCGCCAGCAGCTTGTACGGAGATACGCAGTATTTT
CASSLYGDTQYF
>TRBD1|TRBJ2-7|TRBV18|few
TGTGCCAGCTCACCACCCAGGGGACAGGGCCACTACGAGCAGTACTTC
CASSPPRGQGHYEQYF
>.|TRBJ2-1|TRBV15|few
TGTGCCACCAGCAGAGATAGGGGATACAATGAGCAGTTCTTC
CATSRDRGYNEQFF
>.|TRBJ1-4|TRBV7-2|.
TGTGCCAGCAGCTTTCTGGGGGAAAATGAAAAACTGTTTTTT
CASSFLGENEKLFF
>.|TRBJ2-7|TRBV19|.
TGTGCCAGTAAGTTGGAGGGGACTTCCGAGCAGTACTTC
CASKLEGTSEQYF
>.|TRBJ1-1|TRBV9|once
TGTGCCAGCAGCCCGATAGAGGGTGTAGGGGAAGCTTTCTTT
CASSPIEGVGEAFF
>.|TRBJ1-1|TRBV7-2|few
TGTGCCAGCAGCTCGCCTGGGGCACAGGGCTTAGAAGCTTTCTTT
CASSSPGAQGLEAFF
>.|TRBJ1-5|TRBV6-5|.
TGTGCCAGCAGTAAGGCAAAGGGGCGCGGGCAGCCCCAGCATTTT
CASSKAKGRGQPQHF
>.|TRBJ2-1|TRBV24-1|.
TGTGCCACCAGTGATTCCCTAGGGGCCTGGGGCTACAATGAGCAGTTCTTC
CATSDSLGAWGYNEQFF
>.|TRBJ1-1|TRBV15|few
TGTGCCACCAGCAAACCGGACTTTCTGAACACTGAAGCTTTCTTT
CATSKPDFLNTEAFF
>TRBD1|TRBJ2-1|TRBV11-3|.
TGTGCCAGCAGCCCCCCGACAGGGAATGAGCAGTTCTTC
CASSPPTGNEQFF
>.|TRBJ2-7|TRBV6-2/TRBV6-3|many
TGTGCCAGCAGTTACCCTCAGGGGGGAAGTCGGTACGAGCAGTACTTC
CASSYPQGGSRYEQYF
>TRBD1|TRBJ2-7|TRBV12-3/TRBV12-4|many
TGTGCCAGCAGCGTGGGTAGCGGACAGGGATTTTATGAGCAGTACTTC
CASSVGSGQGFYEQYF
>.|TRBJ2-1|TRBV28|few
TGTGCCACCAATTCAAACAATGAGCAGTTCTTC
CATNSNNEQFF
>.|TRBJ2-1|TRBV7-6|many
TGTGCCAGCAGCTTATCTGCCAAGTCGGATGAGCAGTTCTTC
CASSLSAKSDEQFF
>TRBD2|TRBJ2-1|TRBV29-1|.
TGCAGCGCGTTCACTAGCGGGGTATACAATGAGCAGTTCTTC
CSAFTSGVYNEQFF
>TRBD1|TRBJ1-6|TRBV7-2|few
TGTGCCAGCAGCTCCCGGGACAGGGGGCACGGTTCACCCCTCCACTTT
CASSSRDRGHGSPLHF
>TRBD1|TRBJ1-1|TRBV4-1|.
TGCGCCAGCAGCCAAGATGGACAGGGAGGAACTGAAGCTTTCTTT
CASSQDGQGGTEAFF
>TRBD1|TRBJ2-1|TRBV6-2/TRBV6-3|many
TGTGCCAGCGGTAAGGGGGCTCTCTACAATGAGCAGTTCTTC
CASGKGALYNEQFF
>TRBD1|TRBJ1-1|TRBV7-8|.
TGTGCCAGCAGCCAGCAAGGGACAGCGGGCACTGAAGCTTTCTTT
CASSQQGTAGTEAFF
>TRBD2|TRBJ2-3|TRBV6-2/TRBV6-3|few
TGTGCCAGCAGTGCGGGGGACGGCGCAGATACGCAGTATTTT
CASSAGDGADTQYF
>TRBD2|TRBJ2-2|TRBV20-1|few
TGCAGTGCTAGAGAATCTGCGGGAGGGATGGACACCGGGGAGCTGTTTTTT
CSARESAGGMDTGELFF
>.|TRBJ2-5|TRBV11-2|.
TGTGCCAGCCGCTACCGGAGACTAGAAGGGTCCCAGTACTTC
CASRYRRLEGSQYF
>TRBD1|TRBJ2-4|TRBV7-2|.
TGTGCCAGCAGCGGGGGACGACAGGGTGCCAAAAACATTCAGTACTTC
CASSGGRQGAKNIQYF
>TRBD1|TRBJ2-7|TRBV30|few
TGTGCCTGGAGCAGACAGGGGGCAGGCGAGCAGTACTTC
CAWSRQGAGEQYF
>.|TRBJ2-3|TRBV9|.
TGTGCCAGCAGCGTAGGTAGCCGACTTATCACAGATACGCAGTATTTT
CASSVGSRLITDTQYF
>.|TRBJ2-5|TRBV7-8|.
TGTGCCAGCAGCCCCTTCACAGAGACCCAGTACTTC
CASSPFTETQYF
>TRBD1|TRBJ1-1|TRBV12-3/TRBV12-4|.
TGTGCCAGCAGTTTAGCACAGGGGGCCTTCACTGAAGCTTTCTTT
CASSLAQGAFTEAFF
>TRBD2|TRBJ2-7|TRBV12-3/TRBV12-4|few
TGTGCCAGCACCGCCGGACTAGCGGGAGGGGGCGAGCAGTACTTC
CASTAGLAGGGEQYF
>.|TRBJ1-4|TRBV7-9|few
TGTGCCAGCAGCTTGACGGGAAATAATGAAAAACTGTTTTTT
CASSLTGNNEKLFF
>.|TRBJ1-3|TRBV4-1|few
TGCGCCAGCAGCCGGACATCAGATGCCACTGGAAACACCATATATTTT
CASSRTSDATGNTIYF
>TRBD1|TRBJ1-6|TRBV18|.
TGTGCCAGCTCACCGACAGGGGATAATTCACCCCTCCACTTT
CASSPTGDNSPLHF
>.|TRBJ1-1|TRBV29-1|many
TGCAGCGTCTTAGGGAGGGAGAACACTGAAGCTTTCTTT
CSVLGRENTEAFF
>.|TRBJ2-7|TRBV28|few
TGTGCCAGCAGTTTCCCGCGATACGAGCAGTACTTC
CASSFPRYEQYF
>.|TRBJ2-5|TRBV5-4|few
TGTGCCAGCAGCCAAGGACGGGTTCAAGAGACCCAGTACTTC
CASSQGRVQETQYF